The entry below gives a single T cell receptor beta chain sequence along with its context. Antigen specificity is unknown. This specimen comes from a study of cytomegalovirus exposure and HLA in healthy donors. Findings and caveats of the study: Several of the most significant clusters were apparently associated with common viral pathogens in a later analysis. TCR beta V segments were, for the most part, productive about 87% or about 30% of the time in an earlier analysis. The study found most TCR sequences rare, yet found some public TCRs in many donors.

The CDR3 covers 15 residues. Germline CDR1 and CDR2: MNHNS and SASEGT. V gave up 4 bases and J gave up 7 bases; unmatched junction bases: 5. PCR involved 60 Vbeta and 13 Jbeta primers. Per the study methods: Counted up in a later analysis, unique TCR beta chains came to about 80 million, with around 10 million shared. Produced via immunoSEQ multiplex PCR; TCRdb's table is partial and in-frame only. V and J calls and clone size follow that table, whereas D and trimming were derived from the DNA. The table records 110,000 to 150,000 clones, about 80% of them present only once. The chain carries TRBV6-1 and TRBJ1-6; 9 nucleotides agree with TRBD1. Sequencing was carried out using PBMCs. The clonotype comes from a woman aged 25 to 45 in good health and CMV-seronegative. The CDR3 protein is CASSGPGQGNSPLHF. As DNA, the CDR3 is TGTGCCAGCAGTGGCCCGGGACAGGGCAATTCACCCCTCCACTTT.